One sample yielded the 15 T cell receptor beta chains listed below, sequenced in a study of blood T cell repertoires in COVID-19. Using immunoSEQ multiplex PCR, the repertoire was profiled, and TCRdb retains in-frame clones only, with some absent. The sample has a few hundred thousand clones, 80% to 90% seen once; the top ten hold 1% to 1.5%. The specimen sequenced was PBMCs or T cells enriched from blood (not recorded which). The receptors originated from a man aged 25 to 40 who had recovered from COVID-19.

In this sample, this clone turned up a few times. The V call is TRBV27, the J call TRBJ1-2, with D tentatively TRBD1 (6 bases). The ends were cut back, 6 bases at V and 7 bases at J, with 15 bases in the middle. Germline-derived CDR1 and CDR2 are MNHEY and SMNVEV (reference sequence). CDR3 length: 13 residues. The CDR3 DNA reads as TGTGCCAGCAGCTCCAACAGGGAAGGTGGCTACACCTTC. Residues: CASSSNREGGYTF.

This sequence joins TRBV19 and TRBJ1-1, with 9 bases that match TRBD1. Losses at the gene ends were 5 bases for V and 7 bases for J; bases not matched to a gene: 8. This CDR3 has 14 residues. Germline loops: CDR1 LNHDA, CDR2 SQIVND (reference sequence). CDR3: CASSLQGASGEAFF. Written as DNA, the CDR3 is TGTGCCAGTAGTTTACAGGGGGCTTCAGGTGAAGCTTTCTTT.

The chain combines TRBV25-1 with TRBJ1-1; D is perhaps TRBD1 (5 bases). Trimming cost V 6 bases and J 1 base, with 12 bases left between them. Germline V gene lookup returns CDR1 MGHDK and CDR2 SYGVNS. This CDR3 has 14 residues. CDR3 protein: CASSRGETNTEAFF. The CDR3 coding sequence is TGTGCCAGCAGCCGGGGGGAGACGAACACTGAAGCTTTCTTT.

The chain uses TRBV7-9 and TRBJ1-1; 8 positions agree with TRBD1. This CDR3 has 16 amino acids. The V gene end was trimmed by 5 bases and the J gene end by 1 base; junction bases not matched to a gene: 9. From germline, CDR1 is SEHNR and CDR2 FQNEAQ (reference sequence). The CDR3 is CASSILLGQGNTEAFF. The CDR3, as DNA: TGTGCCAGCAGCATACTACTCGGACAGGGGAACACTGAAGCTTTCTTT.

This clone has a count of ten or more. The gene calls are TRBV11-2 and TRBJ1-3, with D maybe TRBD1 (6 bases). The germline gives CDR1 SGHAT, CDR2 FQNNGV. Trimming took off 0 bases at V and 1 base at J, with 16 bases between the two ends. CDR3 length: 18 residues. The CDR3 region has the DNA TGTGCCAGCAGCTTAGATCCGGGAGGGGGAGAGTCTGGAAACACCATATATTTT. It is translated as CASSLDPGGGESGNTIYF.

The chain employs TRBV28 and TRBJ1-2; D is possibly TRBD1 (6 bases). CDR3 length: 14 residues. Between the trimmed V and J ends, which lost 3 bases and 8 bases, there was a span of 16 bases. Germline loops: CDR1 MDHEN, CDR2 SYDVKM. CDR3 coding DNA: TGTGCCAGCAGTTTGAGACAGGCTATTCAAGGCTACACCTTC. It yields the protein CASSLRQAIQGYTF.

The chain links TRBV18 to TRBJ1-2; 8 bases align to TRBD1. Germline V lookup: CDR1 KGHSH, CDR2 LQKENI. Germline trimming cut 5 bases from V and 5 bases from J; bases unmatched to any gene: 7. The CDR3 contains 14 residues. The CDR3 loop reads CASSSGQGLYGYTF. DNA of the CDR3: TGTGCCAGCTCATCAGGACAGGGTCTTTATGGCTACACCTTC.

This chain uses TRBV19 with TRBJ2-2; 7 bases map to TRBD1. This CDR3 spans 18 amino acids. CDR1 is LNHDA, CDR2 SQIVND, per germline (reference sequence). With 7 bases clipped from V and 1 base from J, the junction kept 15 bases outside the gene matches. The CDR3 nucleotides read TGTGCCAGTATGGGGACAGCCTTAAGAGCGCTGAACACCGGGGAGCTGTTTTTT. Translation: CASMGTALRALNTGELFF.

CDR3 coding DNA: TGTGCCATTCGGACAGTCTCCTACGAGCAGTACTTC. Translation gives CAIRTVSYEQYF. The chain recombines TRBV10-3 with TRBJ2-7, with D perhaps matching TRBD1 (6 bases). CDR3 length: 12 amino acids. CDR1 and CDR2 from the germline V gene are ENHRY and SYGVKD. Trimming stripped 9 bases from V and 0 bases from J, with 9 bases between.

In this sample, this clone turned up once. Other DNA sequences in this specimen translate into the identical CDR3. The chain joins TRBV5-4 to TRBJ2-3; D call uncertain. This CDR3 spans 13 amino acids. The V gene lost 0 bases and the J gene lost 3 bases, with 5 bases spanning the gap. CDR1 and CDR2 from the germline V gene are SGHNT and YYREEE (reference sequence). The CDR3 loop is CASSLAGTDTQYF. The DNA of the CDR3 is TGTGCCAGCAGCTTGGCAGGAACAGATACGCAGTATTTT.

The rearrangement links TRBV2 to TRBJ1-1, with unresolved D. Germline CDR1 and CDR2: SNHLY and FYNNEI. V was pared by 7 bases and J by 4 bases, with 13 bases between. The CDR3 runs 13 residues. The CDR3 region is CASMEGRGTEAFF. In nucleotides, the CDR3 is TGTGCCAGCATGGAGGGTCGGGGCACTGAAGCTTTCTTT.

This chain uses TRBV4-2 with TRBJ1-5; perhaps TRBD1 as D (6 bases). Germline-derived CDR1 and CDR2 are LGHNA and YNFKEQ. Between the trimmed V and J ends, which lost 0 bases and 5 bases, there was a span of 14 bases. The CDR3 is 16 amino acids. The CDR3 loop is CASSQDLGQKHQPQHF. The CDR3 nucleotides read TGTGCCAGCAGCCAAGATCTAGGACAGAAGCATCAGCCCCAGCATTTT.

This chain joins TRBV7-3 and TRBJ1-1, with D unresolved. This CDR3 contains 13 residues. CDR1 is SGHTA, CDR2 FQGTGA, per germline. Trimming pared 1 base from V and 1 base from J, leaving 4 bases between. DNA for the CDR3: TGTGCCAGCAGCTTAAACAGGAACACTGAAGCTTTCTTT. Amino acid sequence: CASSLNRNTEAFF.

V and J are TRBV18 and TRBJ1-1; D is unresolved. The germline V gene encodes CDR1 KGHSH and CDR2 LQKENI. The CDR3 runs to 14 residues. Trimming pared 3 bases from V and 1 base from J, leaving 9 bases between. CDR3 sequence: CASSPERGNTEAFF. The CDR3 DNA sequence: TGTGCCAGCTCACCTGAACGGGGGAACACTGAAGCTTTCTTT.

This chain connects TRBV29-1 to TRBJ1-1; no reliable D call. CDR3 size: 11 residues. Trimming pared 4 bases from V and 7 bases from J, leaving 10 bases between. From germline, CDR1 is SQVTM and CDR2 ANQGSEA. CDR3 in amino acids: CSVVRRFEAFF. CDR3 nucleotides: TGCAGCGTTGTTCGCAGGTTTGAAGCTTTCTTT.